A selection of T cell receptor beta chains follows, all from one sample in a study of CD8+CD57+ T cells in acquired aplastic anemia. Each CDR3 protein gets one entry after TCRdb re-called the reads with MiXCR. Of around 210,000 distinct CDR3 sequences listed, roughly two thirds were seen once; the top ten hold under 60%. The sequencing sample was made of sorted CD4+, CD8+, or CD8+CD57+ T cells (not recorded which) from PBMCs. The receptor set was obtained from a human donor with aplastic anemia. CDR3s include the opening cysteine and the closing phenylalanine or tryptophan. Each record gives: V gene, J gene, clone size, D gene, CDR3 protein, CDR3 DNA. The D gene is left open where the match is weak. Some rows have no size entry. The others give once, few or many, or a class for an expanded clone.

TRBV7-3	TRBJ2-7	NA	TRBD2	CASSDWTSSYEQYF	TGTGCCAGCAGTGACTGGACTAGCTCCTACGAGCAGTACTTC
TRBV2	TRBJ1-5	NA	TRBD1	CASSYEGGYSNQPQHF	TGTGCCAGCAGCTACGAAGGGGGCTATAGCAATCAGCCCCAGCATTTT
TRBV19	TRBJ2-5	NA	NA	CASSRPSGETQYF	TGTGCCAGCAGCCGCCCGTCCGGTGAGACCCAGTACTTC
TRBV10-3	TRBJ2-7	NA	NA	CAISGVTMVDGSYEQYF	TGTGCCATCAGTGGGGTGACAATGGTTGATGGGTCCTACGAGCAGTACTTC
TRBV25-1	TRBJ2-1	few	NA	CASSEGGAGDNEQFF	TGTGCCAGCAGTGAAGGGGGAGCAGGGGACAATGAGCAGTTCTTC
TRBV15	TRBJ1-1	NA	TRBD1	CATSRPFPGQGASPEAFF	TGTGCCACCAGCAGACCATTTCCGGGACAGGGGGCGTCGCCTGAAGCTTTCTTT
TRBV19	TRBJ2-6	NA	NA	CASSMRISGANVLTF	TGTGCCAGTAGTATGAGGATTTCCGGGGCCAACGTCCTGACTTTC
TRBV7-6	TRBJ2-1	NA	NA	CASSPEGDTEQFF	TGTGCCAGCAGCCCGGAGGGGGACACTGAGCAGTTCTTC
TRBV5-1	TRBJ2-1	NA	TRBD1	CASSLGPGQGREQFF	TGCGCCAGCAGCTTGGGTCCGGGACAGGGAAGAGAGCAGTTCTTC
TRBV7-2	TRBJ1-1	NA	NA	CASSLEYDTEAFF	TGTGCCAGCAGCTTAGAGTACGACACTGAAGCTTTCTTT
TRBV4-1	TRBJ2-2	few	TRBD2	CASSSEELGSGGPNTGELFF	TGCGCCAGCAGCTCCGAAGAATTGGGGAGCGGGGGACCCAACACCGGGGAGCTGTTTTTT
TRBV20-1	TRBJ1-6	few	NA	CSARDPKEVPLHF	TGCAGTGCTAGAGACCCGAAAGAGGTGCCCCTCCACTTT
TRBV29-1	TRBJ1-1	few	TRBD1	CSVPRYRDSSMNTEAFF	TGCAGCGTTCCGAGATACAGGGACAGCTCCATGAACACTGAAGCTTTCTTT
TRBV7-6	TRBJ2-1	NA	NA	CASSLGGWDNERFF	TGTGCCAGCAGCTTAGGCGGGTGGGACAATGAGCGGTTCTTC
TRBV10-3	TRBJ1-1	NA	NA	CAISGPPSTELGTEAFF	TGTGCCATCAGTGGGCCACCTTCGACAGAGTTGGGCACTGAAGCTTTCTTT
TRBV29-1	TRBJ2-5	once	TRBD2	CSVEDLSGGTSTQYF	TGCAGCGTTGAAGATCTGAGCGGGGGGACATCGACCCAGTACTTC
TRBV5-1	TRBJ2-7	NA	NA	CASSLDRSYEQYF	TGCGCCAGCAGCTTGGACAGGAGCTACGAGCAGTACTTC
TRBV7-9	TRBJ2-3	NA	NA	CASSGSWVDTQYF	TGTGCCAGCAGCGGGTCTTGGGTAGATACGCAGTATTTT
TRBV4-1	TRBJ2-1	NA	NA	CASSQDQAGLGAGNEQFF	TGCGCCAGCAGCCAAGATCAAGCAGGGCTTGGGGCCGGGAATGAGCAGTTCTTC
TRBV12-3/TRBV12-4	TRBJ1-2	NA	TRBD1	CASSPRTGSYGYTF	TGTGCCAGCAGTCCACGGACAGGGAGCTATGGCTACACCTTC
TRBV10-2	TRBJ1-5	NA	NA	CASSEATPEPQHF	TGCGCCAGCAGTGAAGCGACGCCGGAGCCCCAGCATTTT
TRBV2	TRBJ1-2	NA	NA	CARGSGYGYTF	TGTGCCAGGGGCTCGGGTTATGGCTACACCTTC
TRBV5-1	TRBJ1-2	once	TRBD1	CASSLGSDRAGGYTF	TGCGCCAGCAGCTTGGGATCGGACAGGGCTGGTGGCTACACCTTC
TRBV20-1	TRBJ1-6	few	NA	CSARDRSLGSYNSPLHF	TGCAGTGCTAGAGATAGGTCTCTGGGCTCCTATAATTCACCCCTCCACTTT
TRBV20-1	TRBJ2-3	few	NA	CSASGGSTDTQYF	TGCAGTGCTAGTGGGGGGTCCACAGATACGCAGTATTTT
TRBV5-1	TRBJ2-7	few	TRBD2	CASSGPGTRGSYEQYF	TGTGCCAGCAGCGGCCCCGGGACTAGGGGATCCTACGAGCAGTACTTC
TRBV5-1	TRBJ1-2	NA	TRBD1	CASSGETGGGYTF	TGCGCCAGCAGCGGAGAGACAGGGGGTGGCTACACCTTC
TRBV20-1	TRBJ2-5	few	NA	CSASYGSEGETQYF	TGCAGTGCTAGTTACGGCTCCGAAGGAGAGACCCAGTACTTC
TRBV15	TRBJ1-4	many	TRBD1	CATRQDRKDEKLFF	TGTGCCACCAGACAGGACAGGAAGGACGAAAAACTGTTTTTT
TRBV29-1	TRBJ2-7	few	NA	CSGLSGLEQYF	TGCAGCGGTCTCTCAGGTCTCGAGCAGTACTTC
TRBV20-1	TRBJ2-1	few	TRBD2	CSVHLKSSGRGQFF	TGCAGTGTCCATCTGAAGTCTAGCGGGCGGGGGCAGTTCTTC
TRBV7-3	TRBJ2-7	few	NA	CASSRGHLNYEQYF	TGTGCTAGCAGCCGGGGACACTTAAACTACGAGCAGTACTTC
TRBV29-1	TRBJ2-2	NA	TRBD2	CSVEDDWVAGANTGELFF	TGCAGCGTTGAAGATGATTGGGTAGCGGGAGCGAACACCGGGGAGCTGTTTTTT
TRBV2	TRBJ2-3	few	NA	CASSYRVRDVDTQYF	TGTGCCAGCAGTTACAGGGTGCGGGATGTGGATACGCAGTATTTT
TRBV19	TRBJ2-7	few	TRBD2	CASSISSGRVYEQYF	TGTGCCAGTAGTATATCTAGCGGGCGAGTCTACGAGCAGTACTTC
TRBV20-1	TRBJ2-3	NA	NA	CSAGGGRTDTQYF	TGCAGTGCTGGAGGGGGGCGCACAGATACGCAGTATTTT
TRBV25-1	TRBJ1-2	NA	NA	CASSVQGYYGYTF	TGTGCTAGCAGTGTACAGGGATACTATGGCTACACCTTC
TRBV20-1	TRBJ2-1	NA	NA	CSANSLRRYNEQFF	TGCAGTGCCAACTCCCTGCGGCGGTACAATGAGCAGTTCTTC